The entry below describes one T cell receptor (beta chain). The antigen remains unidentified. Deletions cut 1 base from V and 0 bases from J, with 15 bases between. CDR1 is ENHRY and CDR2 is SYGVKD in the germline V gene. CDR3 length: 17 residues. This specimen comes from a study of OX40 agonist ivuxolimab in advanced cancers. As for the study in general: With ivuxolimab, an agonistic anti-OX40 (CD134) antibody, patients were treated. Age averaged around 58 years (range roughly 23 to 79), and 82.7% were male.

Study-wide results and caveats: There were also nonresponders showing low normalized T-cell clonal expansion.

Clones were read by immunoSEQ multiplex PCR, and TCRdb kept only the in-frame ones, dropping some. Of over 60,000 clones in the sample, approximately 90% were seen once. The gene calls are TRBV10-3 and TRBJ1-1; no clear D gene. The sequence was collected from an adult with an advanced solid tumor such as melanoma, head and neck, liver or kidney cancer. This sample comprised CD4+ or CD8+ T cells sorted from blood, obtained in a trial of the OX40 agonist ivuxolimab. Here the CDR3 DNA reads TGTGCCATCAGTGAGTGGGTTGGCACAACGATGAACACTGAAGCTTTCTTT. Its translation is CAISEWVGTTMNTEAFF.